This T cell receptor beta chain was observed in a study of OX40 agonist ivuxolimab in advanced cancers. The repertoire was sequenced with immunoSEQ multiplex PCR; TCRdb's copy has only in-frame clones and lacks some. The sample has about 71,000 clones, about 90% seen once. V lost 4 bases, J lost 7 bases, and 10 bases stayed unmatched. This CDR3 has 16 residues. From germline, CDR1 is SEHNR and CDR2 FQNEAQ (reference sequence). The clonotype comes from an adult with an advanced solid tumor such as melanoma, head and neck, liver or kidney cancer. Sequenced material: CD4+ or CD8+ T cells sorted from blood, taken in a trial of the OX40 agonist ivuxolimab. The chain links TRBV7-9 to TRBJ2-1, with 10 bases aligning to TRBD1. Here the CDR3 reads CASSYALGQGGNEQFF. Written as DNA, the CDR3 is TGTGCCAGCAGCTATGCCCTAGGACAGGGGGGAAATGAGCAGTTCTTC.